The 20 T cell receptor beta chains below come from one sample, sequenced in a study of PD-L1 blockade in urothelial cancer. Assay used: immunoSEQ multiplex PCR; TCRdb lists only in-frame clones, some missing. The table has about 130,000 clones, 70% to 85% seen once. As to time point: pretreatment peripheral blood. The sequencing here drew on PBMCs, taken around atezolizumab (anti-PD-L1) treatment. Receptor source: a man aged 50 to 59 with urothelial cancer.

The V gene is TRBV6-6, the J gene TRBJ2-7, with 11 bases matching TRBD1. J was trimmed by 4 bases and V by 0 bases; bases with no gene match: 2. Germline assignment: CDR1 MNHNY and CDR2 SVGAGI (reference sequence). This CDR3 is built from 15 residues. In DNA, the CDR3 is TGTGCCAGCAGTTACTCAGGGACAGGGGGGTACGAGCAGTACTTC. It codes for CASSYSGTGGYEQYF.

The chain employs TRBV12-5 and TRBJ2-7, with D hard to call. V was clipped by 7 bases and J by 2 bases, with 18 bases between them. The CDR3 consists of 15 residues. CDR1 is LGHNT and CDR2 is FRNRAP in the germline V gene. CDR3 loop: CASALGPNPTYEQYF. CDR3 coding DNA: TGTGCTAGTGCCCTTGGCCCGAACCCCACCTACGAGCAGTACTTC. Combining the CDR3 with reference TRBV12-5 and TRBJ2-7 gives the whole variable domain DARVTQTPRHKVTEMGQEVTMRCQPILGHNTVFWYRQTMMQGLELLAYFRNRAPLDDSGMPKDRFSAEMPDATLATLKIQPSEPRDSAVYFCASALGPNPTYEQYFGPGTRLTVT.

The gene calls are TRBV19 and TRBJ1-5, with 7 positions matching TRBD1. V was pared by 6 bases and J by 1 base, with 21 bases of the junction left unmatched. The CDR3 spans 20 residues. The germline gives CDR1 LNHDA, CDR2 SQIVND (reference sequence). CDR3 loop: CASSSSPTGVWRISNQPQHF. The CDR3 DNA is TGTGCCAGTAGCTCTTCCCCCACAGGGGTATGGAGAATCAGCAATCAGCCCCAGCATTTT.

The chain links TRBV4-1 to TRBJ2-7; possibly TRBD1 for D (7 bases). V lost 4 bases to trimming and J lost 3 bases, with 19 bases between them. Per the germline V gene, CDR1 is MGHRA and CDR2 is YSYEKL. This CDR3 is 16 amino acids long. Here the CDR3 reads CASSPLGQGGSYEQYF. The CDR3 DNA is TGCGCCAGCAGCCCATTGGGGCAGGGGGGTAGCTACGAGCAGTACTTC.

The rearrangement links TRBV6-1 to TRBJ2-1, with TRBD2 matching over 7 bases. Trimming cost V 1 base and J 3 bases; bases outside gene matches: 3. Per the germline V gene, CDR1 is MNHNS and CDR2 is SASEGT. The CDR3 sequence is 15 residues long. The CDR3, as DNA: TGTGCCAGCAGTGAAGTGGGAGGGCTCTACAATGAGCAGTTCTTC. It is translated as CASSEVGGLYNEQFF.

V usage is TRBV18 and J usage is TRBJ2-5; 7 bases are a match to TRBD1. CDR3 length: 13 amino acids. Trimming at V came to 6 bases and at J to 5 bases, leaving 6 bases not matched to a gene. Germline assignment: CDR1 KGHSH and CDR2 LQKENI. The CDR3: CASSLGQAETQYF. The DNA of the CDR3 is TGTGCCAGCTCCCTCGGACAGGCGGAGACCCAGTACTTC.

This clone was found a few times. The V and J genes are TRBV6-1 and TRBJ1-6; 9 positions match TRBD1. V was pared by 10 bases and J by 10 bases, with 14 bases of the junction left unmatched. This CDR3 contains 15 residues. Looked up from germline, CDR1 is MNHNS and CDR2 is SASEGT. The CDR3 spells CATSPLGQGISPLHF. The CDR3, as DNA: TGTGCCACCTCCCCGCTGGGACAGGGAATCTCACCCCTCCACTTT.

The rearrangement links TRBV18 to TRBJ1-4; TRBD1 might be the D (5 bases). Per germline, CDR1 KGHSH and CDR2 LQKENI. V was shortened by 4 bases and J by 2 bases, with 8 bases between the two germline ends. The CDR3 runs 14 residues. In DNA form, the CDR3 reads TGTGCCAGCTCACAAGGGGCGACTAATGAAAAACTGTTTTTT. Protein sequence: CASSQGATNEKLFF.

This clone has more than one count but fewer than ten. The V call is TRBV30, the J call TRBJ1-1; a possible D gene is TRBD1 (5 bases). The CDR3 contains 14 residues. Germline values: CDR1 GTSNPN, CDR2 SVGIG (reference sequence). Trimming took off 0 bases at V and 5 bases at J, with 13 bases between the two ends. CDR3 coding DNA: TGTGCCTGGAGTGTATCGACAGTGTCAACTGAAGCTTTCTTT. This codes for CAWSVSTVSTEAFF.

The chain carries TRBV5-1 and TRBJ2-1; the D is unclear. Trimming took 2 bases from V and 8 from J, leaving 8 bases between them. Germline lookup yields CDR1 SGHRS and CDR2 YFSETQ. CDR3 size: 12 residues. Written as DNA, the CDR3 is TGCGCCAGCAGCTTAGACTTCCATGAGCAGTTCTTC. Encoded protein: CASSLDFHEQFF.

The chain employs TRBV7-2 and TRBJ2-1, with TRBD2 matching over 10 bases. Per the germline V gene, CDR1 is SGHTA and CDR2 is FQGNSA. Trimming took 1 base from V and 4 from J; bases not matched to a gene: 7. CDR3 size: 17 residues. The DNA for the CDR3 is TGTGCCAGCAGCTTAGACCCTAGCGGGAGCCTATACAATGAGCAGTTCTTC. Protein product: CASSLDPSGSLYNEQFF.

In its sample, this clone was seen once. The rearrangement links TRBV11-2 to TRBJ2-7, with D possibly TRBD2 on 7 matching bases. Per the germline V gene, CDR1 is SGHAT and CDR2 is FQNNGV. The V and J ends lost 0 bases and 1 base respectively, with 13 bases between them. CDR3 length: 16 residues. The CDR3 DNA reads TGTGCCAGCAGCTTAGATGGGGGCGGGAGATCCTACGAGCAGTACTTC. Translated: CASSLDGGGRSYEQYF.

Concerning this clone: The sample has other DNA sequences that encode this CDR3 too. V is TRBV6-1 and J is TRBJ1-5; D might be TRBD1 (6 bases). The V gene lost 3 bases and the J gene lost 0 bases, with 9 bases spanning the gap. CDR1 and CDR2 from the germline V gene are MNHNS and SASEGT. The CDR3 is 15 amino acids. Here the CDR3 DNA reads TGTGCCAGCAGTGATAACAGGGCTAGCAATCAGCCCCAGCATTTT. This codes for CASSDNRASNQPQHF.

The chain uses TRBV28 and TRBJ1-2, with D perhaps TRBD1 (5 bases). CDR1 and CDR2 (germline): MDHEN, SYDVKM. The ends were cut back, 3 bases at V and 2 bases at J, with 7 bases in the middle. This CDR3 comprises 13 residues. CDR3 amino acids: CASSFRGNYGYTF. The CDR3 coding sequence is TGTGCCAGCAGTTTTCGGGGGAACTATGGCTACACCTTC.

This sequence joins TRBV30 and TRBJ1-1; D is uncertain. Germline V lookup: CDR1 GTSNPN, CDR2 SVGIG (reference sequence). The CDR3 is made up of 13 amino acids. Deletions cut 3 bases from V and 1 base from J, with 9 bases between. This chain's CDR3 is CAWRGFTNTEAFF. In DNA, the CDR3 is TGTGCCTGGAGGGGCTTTACGAACACTGAAGCTTTCTTT.

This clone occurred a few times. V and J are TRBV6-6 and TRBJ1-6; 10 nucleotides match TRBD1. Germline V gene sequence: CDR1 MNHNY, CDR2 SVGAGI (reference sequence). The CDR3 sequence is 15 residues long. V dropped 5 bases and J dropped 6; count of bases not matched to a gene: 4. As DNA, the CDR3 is TGTGCCAGCAGTGGATGGGACAGGGGTAATTCACCCCTCCACTTT. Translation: CASSGWDRGNSPLHF.

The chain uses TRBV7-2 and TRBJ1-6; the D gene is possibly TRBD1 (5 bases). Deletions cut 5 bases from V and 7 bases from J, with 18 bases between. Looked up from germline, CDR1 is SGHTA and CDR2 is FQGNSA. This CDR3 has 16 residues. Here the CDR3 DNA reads TGTGCCAGCAGCACCCAGGGCGGGGGGACCAATTCACCCCTCCACTTT. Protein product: CASSTQGGGTNSPLHF.

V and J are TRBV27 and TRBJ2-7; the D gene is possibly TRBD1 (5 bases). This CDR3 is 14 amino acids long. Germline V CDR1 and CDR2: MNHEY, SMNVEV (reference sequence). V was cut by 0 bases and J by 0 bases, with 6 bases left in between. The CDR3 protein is CASSLSQASYEQYF. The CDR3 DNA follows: TGTGCCAGCAGTTTATCACAGGCCTCCTACGAGCAGTACTTC.

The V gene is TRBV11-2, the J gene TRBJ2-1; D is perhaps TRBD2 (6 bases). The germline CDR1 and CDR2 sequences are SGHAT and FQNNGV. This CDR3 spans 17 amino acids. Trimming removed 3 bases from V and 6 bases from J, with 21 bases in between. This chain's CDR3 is CASSLTTSLGLLNEQFF. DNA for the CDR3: TGTGCCAGCAGCTTGACCACATCCCTCGGACTACTCAATGAGCAGTTCTTC. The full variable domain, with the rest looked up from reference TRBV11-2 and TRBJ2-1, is EAGVAQSPRYKIIEKRQSVAFWCNPISGHATLYWYQQILGQGPKLLIQFQNNGVVDDSQLPKDRFSAERLKGVDSTLKIQPAKLEDSAVYLCASSLTTSLGLLNEQFFGPGTRLTVL.

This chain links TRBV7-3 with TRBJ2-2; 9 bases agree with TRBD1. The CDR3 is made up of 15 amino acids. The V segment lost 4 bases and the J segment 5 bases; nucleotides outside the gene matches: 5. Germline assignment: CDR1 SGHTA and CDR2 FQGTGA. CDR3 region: CASSSGTGLTGELFF. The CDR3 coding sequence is TGTGCCAGCAGCTCCGGGACAGGGTTGACCGGGGAGCTGTTTTTT.